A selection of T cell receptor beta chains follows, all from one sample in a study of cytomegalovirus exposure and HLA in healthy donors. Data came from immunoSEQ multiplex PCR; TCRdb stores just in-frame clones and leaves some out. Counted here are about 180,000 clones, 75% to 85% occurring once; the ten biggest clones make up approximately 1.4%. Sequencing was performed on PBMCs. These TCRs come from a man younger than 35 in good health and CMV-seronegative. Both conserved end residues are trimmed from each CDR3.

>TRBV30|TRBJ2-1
AWSWTGTYNEQF
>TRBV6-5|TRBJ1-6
ASRADRGPNSPLH
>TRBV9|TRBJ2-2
ASSVVGAGDTGELF
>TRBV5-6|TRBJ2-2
ASSLAGVWTGELF
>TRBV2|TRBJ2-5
ASSEGGFGGRGGFNRKTQY
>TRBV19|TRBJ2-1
ASSITGGNEQF
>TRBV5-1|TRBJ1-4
ASSSLRMEEKLF
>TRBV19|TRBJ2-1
ASRWTGGSYNEQF
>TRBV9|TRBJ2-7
ASSPGTSGGAPYEQY
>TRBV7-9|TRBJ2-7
ASSPFSGGGGEQY
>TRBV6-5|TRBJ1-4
ASGTGPGNEKLF